One sample yielded the 23 T cell receptor beta chains listed below, sequenced in a study of cytomegalovirus exposure and HLA in healthy donors. Assay used: immunoSEQ multiplex PCR; TCRdb lists only in-frame clones, some missing. The top ten clones hold 1.3% of a sample with approximately 60,000 clones, 90% to 95% of them seen once. The specimen was PBMCs. Receptors originate from a woman aged 18-29 years in good health and CMV-seronegative.

The V call is TRBV11-3, the J call TRBJ2-2; maybe TRBD2 (7 bases). CDR3 length: 16 residues. The V gene's germline CDR1 is SGHNT and CDR2 YENEEA. V gave up 5 bases and J gave up 5 bases, with 18 bases separating them. CDR3 region: CASSPRGGQGTGELFF. The CDR3 nucleotides are TGTGCCAGCAGCCCGAGGGGGGGCCAGGGGACCGGGGAGCTGTTTTTT.

The chain uses TRBV6-5 and TRBJ2-1; D call uncertain. CDR3 length: 14 amino acids. With 8 bases removed from V and 8 bases from J, the gap between germline ends came to 19 bases. Germline-derived CDR1 and CDR2 are MNHEY and SVGAGI. CDR3 nucleotide sequence: TGTGCCAGCTCCTATCGGGTGTTCTCTGATGAGCAGTTCTTC. Translated, it gives CASSYRVFSDEQFF.

The V gene is TRBV4-2, the J gene TRBJ1-1, with 8 bases that match TRBD1. CDR1 is LGHNA and CDR2 is YNFKEQ in the germline V gene. V shed 3 bases, J shed 5 bases, and the junction held 5 bases outside the gene matches. This CDR3 is 14 amino acids long. In nucleotides, the CDR3 is TGTGCCAGCAGCCACCCAGGGGGCGAGACTGAAGCTTTCTTT. Its protein product is CASSHPGGETEAFF.

V usage is TRBV28 and J usage is TRBJ2-5; D might be TRBD2 (5 bases). V was clipped by 5 bases and J by 6 bases, with 22 bases between them. Per germline, CDR1 MDHEN and CDR2 SYDVKM. This CDR3 comprises 16 residues. The CDR3 sequence: CASSSLGLADGKTQYF. The CDR3 region has the DNA TGTGCCAGCAGTAGCCTAGGACTCGCGGACGGGAAGACCCAGTACTTC.

This clone was picked up a small number of times. The V and J genes are TRBV6-6 and TRBJ1-1, with no clear D. V was pared by 5 bases and J by 6 bases, with 19 bases between. Per germline, CDR1 MNHNY and CDR2 SVGAGI (reference sequence). This CDR3 contains 15 residues. The CDR3 sequence is CASSPDRNYYAEAFF. The CDR3 DNA is TGTGCCAGCAGTCCCGACCGCAATTACTATGCTGAAGCTTTCTTT.

This sequence joins TRBV4-1 and TRBJ2-5, with D unclear. Germline assignment: CDR1 MGHRA and CDR2 YSYEKL. This CDR3 contains 15 residues. Trimming pared 0 bases from V and 2 bases from J, leaving 10 bases between. The CDR3 loop is CASSQDFGQQETQYF. CDR3 DNA: TGCGCCAGCAGCCAAGATTTTGGGCAGCAAGAGACCCAGTACTTC.

The chain links TRBV6-5 to TRBJ1-1; tentatively, D is TRBD1 (6 bases). With 7 bases removed from V and 4 bases from J, the gap between germline ends came to 19 bases. The germline gives CDR1 MNHEY, CDR2 SVGAGI. The CDR3 is 15 amino acids. The CDR3 spells CASTGTPRLGTEAFF. The CDR3 DNA is TGTGCCAGCACTGGGACACCTCGGTTAGGCACTGAAGCTTTCTTT.

The chain links TRBV15 to TRBJ1-2; no clear D gene. CDR1 is LNHNV, CDR2 YYDKDF, per germline (reference sequence). Trimming pared 3 bases from V and 3 bases from J, leaving 20 bases between. This CDR3 is built from 17 residues. DNA for the CDR3: TGTGCCACCAGCAGCAGAGATGTGAGGGCGGCGGACTATGGCTACACCTTC. Translated: CATSSRDVRAADYGYTF.

The chain recombines TRBV7-3 with TRBJ1-3, with TRBD1 as a possible D gene (5 bases). The CDR3 loop spans 14 amino acids. From germline, CDR1 is SGHTA and CDR2 FQGTGA. The V end lost 4 bases, the J end lost 0 bases, and 7 bases lay between the germline ends. This CDR3 reads CASSSDSSGNTIYF. In DNA, the CDR3 is TGTGCCAGCAGCTCCGACAGCTCTGGAAACACCATATATTTT.

The DNA for the CDR3 is TGTGCCAGCAGAGGAACAGGGGCCTACGAGCAGTACTTC. This gives the protein CASRGTGAYEQYF. The chain joins TRBV6-1 to TRBJ2-7; 7 nucleotides align to TRBD1. CDR3 size: 13 residues. J was trimmed by 2 bases and V by 6 bases; bases with no gene match: 4. Germline CDR1 reads MNHNS; CDR2 reads SASEGT.

As DNA, the CDR3 is TGTGCCAGCAGCTTGGGGCAGGCCGCGAGGGGCTACACCTTC. Its translation: CASSLGQAARGYTF. V gene TRBV11-2 combines with J gene TRBJ1-2, with D possibly TRBD1 on 5 matching bases. CDR1 is SGHAT, CDR2 FQNNGV, per germline. The V gene lost 3 bases and the J gene lost 8 bases, with 16 bases spanning the gap. The CDR3 loop spans 14 amino acids.

The chain has TRBV7-8 and TRBJ1-6; TRBD1 agrees at 7 bases. CDR1 and CDR2 from the germline V gene are SGHVS and FQNEAQ. Trimming at V came to 6 bases and at J to 4 bases, leaving 9 bases not matched to a gene. CDR3 length: 16 residues. CDR3 in amino acids: CASRSDRVPYNSPLHF. The CDR3 DNA sequence: TGTGCCAGCAGGTCCGACAGGGTGCCGTATAATTCACCCCTCCACTTT. The full variable domain, rest sourced from reference TRBV7-8 and TRBJ1-6, is GAGVSQSPRYKVAKRGQDVALRCDPISGHVSLFWYQQALGQGPEFLTYFQNEAQLDKSGLPSDRFFAERPEGSVSTLKIQRTQQEDSAVYLCASRSDRVPYNSPLHFGNGTRLTVT.

The rearrangement uses TRBV5-1 and TRBJ2-7; 9 positions agree with TRBD2. The ends lost 4 bases at V and 4 bases at J; junction bases unmatched: 3. The germline V gene encodes CDR1 SGHRS and CDR2 YFSETQ. The CDR3 is made up of 13 amino acids. The chain's CDR3 is CASSRTSEYEQYF. The CDR3 coding sequence is TGCGCCAGCAGCCGGACTAGCGAGTACGAGCAGTACTTC.

The J gene is TRBJ1-1, the V gene TRBV28; TRBD1 might be the D (6 bases). The CDR3 covers 18 residues. Germline V lookup: CDR1 MDHEN, CDR2 SYDVKM. Trimming pared 3 bases from V and 2 bases from J, leaving 22 bases between. CDR3 nucleotide sequence: TGTGCCAGCAGTTTCCCTATCGGACAGACACTAGGAAACACTGAAGCTTTCTTT. Protein: CASSFPIGQTLGNTEAFF.

V and J are TRBV28 and TRBJ2-7; D remains ambiguous. Trimming cost V 2 bases and J 6 bases, with 5 bases left between them. The CDR3 spans 11 residues. Germline lookup yields CDR1 MDHEN and CDR2 SYDVKM. The CDR3 sequence is CASSLRSEQYF. CDR3 in DNA: TGTGCCAGCAGTTTACGGAGCGAGCAGTACTTC. Combining the CDR3 with reference TRBV28 and TRBJ2-7 gives the whole variable domain DVKVTQSSRYLVKRTGEKVFLECVQDMDHENMFWYRQDPGLGLRLIYFSYDVKMKEKGDIPEGYSVSREKKERFSLILESASTNQTSMYLCASSLRSEQYFGPGTRLTVT.

The chain recombines TRBV4-3 with TRBJ2-3; 9 bases map to TRBD2. V was clipped by 4 bases and J by 3 bases; unmatched bases: 11. The germline V gene encodes CDR1 LGHNA and CDR2 YSLEER. This CDR3 region has 17 residues. For the CDR3, the DNA is TGCGCCAGCAGCCTCGGGGGTAGCGGGAGTGAGACAGATACGCAGTATTTT. It codes for CASSLGGSGSETDTQYF.

V and J are TRBV5-6 and TRBJ2-1, with a weak D call TRBD1 (5 bases). This CDR3 contains 14 residues. The V end was cut by 4 bases, the J end by 8 bases, with 16 bases between. CDR1 and CDR2 (germline): SGHDT, YYEEEE. In DNA, the CDR3 is TGTGCCAGCAGCCCGACAGAGACCCGCTATGAGCAGTTCTTC. Protein product: CASSPTETRYEQFF.

V is TRBV18 and J is TRBJ1-2; tentatively, D is TRBD1 (6 bases). V was trimmed by 2 bases and J by 4 bases, leaving 8 bases between them. Germline loops: CDR1 KGHSH, CDR2 LQKENI. The CDR3 spans 13 residues. Here the CDR3 reads CASSPDRSYGYTF. CDR3 coding DNA: TGTGCCAGCTCACCAGACAGGTCCTATGGCTACACCTTC.

V is TRBV27 and J is TRBJ2-1; D uncertain. This CDR3 comprises 14 residues. The V gene lost 6 bases and the J gene lost 5 bases, with 14 bases spanning the gap. Looked up from germline, CDR1 is MNHEY and CDR2 is SMNVEV (reference sequence). CDR3 in amino acids: CASRIGTIDNEQFF. CDR3 sequence (DNA): TGTGCCAGCAGAATTGGAACTATTGACAATGAGCAGTTCTTC.

The V gene is TRBV4-1, the J gene TRBJ1-5; maybe TRBD1 (6 bases). Trimming removed 5 bases at V and 1 base at J, with 18 bases between. The CDR3 sequence is 17 residues long. Germline V gene sequence: CDR1 MGHRA, CDR2 YSYEKL. The CDR3 sequence: CASSYDPQGRSNQPQHF. CDR3 sequence (DNA): TGCGCCAGCAGCTACGATCCACAGGGCCGGAGCAATCAGCCCCAGCATTTT.

The chain recombines TRBV11-2 with TRBJ2-1; 8 bases agree with TRBD2. Germline lookup yields CDR1 SGHAT and CDR2 FQNNGV. This CDR3 region has 17 residues. The ends lost 1 base at V and 6 bases at J; junction bases unmatched: 11. The CDR3 reads CASSLAGGRGRPNEQFF. Written as DNA, the CDR3 is TGTGCCAGCAGCTTAGCGGGAGGGCGGGGGAGGCCCAATGAGCAGTTCTTC.

The V gene is TRBV4-1, the J gene TRBJ2-5, with D maybe TRBD2 (5 bases). The CDR3 has 14 residues. V was cut by 4 bases and J by 11 bases, with 20 bases left in between. Germline CDR1 and CDR2: MGHRA and YSYEKL. CDR3 sequence (DNA): TGCGCCAGCAGCCTCGGCGGGCTAGCAAGGGAGCAGTACTTC. This translates into CASSLGGLAREQYF.

This rearrangement joins TRBV19 to TRBJ2-2, with a possible D match to TRBD1 (6 bases). Germline CDR1 is LNHDA and CDR2 is SQIVND (reference sequence). Trimming stripped 6 bases from V and 1 base from J, with 12 bases between. The CDR3 covers 15 residues. As DNA, the CDR3 is TGTGCCAGTAGCATTCAAGGGGGGAACACCGGGGAGCTGTTTTTT. The encoded protein is CASSIQGGNTGELFF.